This is a list of T cell receptor beta chains from one sample in a study of T-cell reconstitution after alpha-beta-depleted transplantation in children. From the PCR reads, TCRdb called clonotypes with MiXCR, one entry per CDR3 protein. The sample holds around 500,000 distinct CDR3 sequences; roughly 23% are singletons and the top ten take around 14%. The specimen was PBMCs, mostly from graft donor cells, collected 360 days after TCRalphabeta/CD19-depleted stem cell transplant. The receptors come from a boy under two years old who had a stem cell transplant for acute myeloid leukemia, so the T cells may come from the graft donor. Both conserved end residues are part of each CDR3. Each record gives: clone size, V gene, J gene, D gene, CDR3 DNA, CDR3 protein. D genes are given only for firm matches. Clone size is stated in some rows and not others, as once, few, many or a class when expanded.

few	TRBV29-1	TRBJ2-3	NA	TGCAGCGTTGAATGGGCGGGGCTCACAGATACGCAGTATTTT	CSVEWAGLTDTQYF
NA	TRBV10-3	TRBJ2-1	TRBD1	TGTGCCATCAGTGAGTCGGGGCAGGGGGTCAATGAGCAGTTCTTC	CAISESGQGVNEQFF
many	TRBV7-8	TRBJ2-2	TRBD1	TGTGCCAGCAGCTTTATAATCGTAGGACAGGGGGCGACCGGGGAGCTGTTTTTT	CASSFIIVGQGATGELFF
many	TRBV7-9	TRBJ1-6	NA	TGTGCCAGCAGCGGGATCTCGAATTCACCCCTCCACTTT	CASSGISNSPLHF
NA	TRBV10-3	TRBJ2-3	NA	TGTGCCATCAGGGAGGTGGAGGGCACAGATACGCAGTATTTT	CAIREVEGTDTQYF
few	TRBV7-2	TRBJ1-1	TRBD1	TGTGCCAGCAGCTTAGGGACAGGGGGCGAGGGCACTGAAGCTTTCTTT	CASSLGTGGEGTEAFF
NA	TRBV9	TRBJ2-3	NA	TGTGCCAGCAGCGTAGATGATCGGGGGGCATCAAATACGCAGTATTTT	CASSVDDRGASNTQYF
NA	TRBV25-1	TRBJ2-5	TRBD1	TGTGCCAGCAGTGAACTAGGACAGGCTGGGGAGACCCAGTACTTC	CASSELGQAGETQYF
few	TRBV7-8	TRBJ2-3	TRBD2	TGTGCCAGCAGCTTATTGCGGGGGGCCCCCGATACGCAGTATTTT	CASSLLRGAPDTQYF
NA	TRBV20-1	TRBJ2-5	NA	TGCAGTGCTAGGAGCAACACAGACTACCAAGAGACCCAGTACTTC	CSARSNTDYQETQYF
NA	TRBV4-3	TRBJ1-6	NA	TGCGCCAGCAGCCAAGGGCTAGGCAATTCACCCCTCCACTTT	CASSQGLGNSPLHF
NA	TRBV10-3	TRBJ2-5	NA	TGTGCCATCAGTGAGTCGGAGATGGGCCCGCTCATTGAGACCCAGTACTTC	CAISESEMGPLIETQYF
NA	TRBV25-1	TRBJ2-1	TRBD2	TGTGCCAGCAGTGGGGGGACTATTATATACAATGAGCAGTTCTTC	CASSGGTIIYNEQFF
many	TRBV20-1	TRBJ2-1	NA	TGCAGTGCACAGAACAATGAGCAGTTCTTC	CSAQNNEQFF
NA	TRBV15	TRBJ2-5	NA	TGTGCCACCAGCAGACATCCGGGGTTCCAAGAGACCCAGTACTTC	CATSRHPGFQETQYF
many	TRBV6-5	TRBJ1-2	NA	TGTGCCAGCAGTAGACTCGGAGGTCTTAACTATGGCTACACCTTC	CASSRLGGLNYGYTF
NA	TRBV2	TRBJ2-1	TRBD2	TGTGCCAGCAGTACCCTAGCGGGGGGTCGCAATGAGCAGTTCTTC	CASSTLAGGRNEQFF
once	TRBV12-5	TRBJ1-2	NA	TGTGCTAGTGGTTTGGAGACCCTGGAGGTCGCTACCTGGGATGGCTACACCTTC	CASGLETLEVATWDGYTF